These 4 T cell receptor beta chains originate from one sample sequenced in a study of blood T cell repertoires in COVID-19. Measured with immunoSEQ multiplex PCR; TCRdb has only the in-frame clones, and not every one. The profile shows approximately 74,000 clones, around four fifths of them singletons. Source material: peripheral blood. The source of these receptors is a man older than 75 with active or convalescent COVID-19.

This chain joins TRBV2 and TRBJ1-5; tentative D call: TRBD1 (6 bases). V lost 1 base and J 4 bases, leaving 11 bases between the germline ends. CDR3 length: 15 residues. Germline CDR1 reads SNHLY; CDR2 reads FYNNEI. CDR3 in DNA: TGTGCCAGCAGTGAAGGGACAGACACGAATCAGCCCCAGCATTTT. Amino acids: CASSEGTDTNQPQHF.

The rearrangement joins TRBV6-5 to TRBJ2-7; TRBD1 agrees at 8 bases. Trimming at V came to 8 bases and at J to 5 bases, leaving 5 bases not matched to a gene. The CDR3 totals 12 residues. CDR1 and CDR2 (germline): MNHEY, SVGAGI. The CDR3 is CASGQGLHEQYF. CDR3 in DNA: TGTGCCAGCGGACAGGGTCTCCACGAGCAGTACTTC.

This clone is a singleton in its sample. V usage is TRBV7-9 and J usage is TRBJ2-3; 9 bases fit TRBD2. The germline gives CDR1 SEHNR, CDR2 FQNEAQ (reference sequence). The CDR3 covers 16 residues. Losses at the gene ends were 2 bases for V and 4 bases for J; bases not matched to a gene: 7. The CDR3 is CASSLSPAGGADTQYF. DNA of the CDR3: TGTGCCAGCAGCTTAAGCCCAGCGGGGGGCGCAGATACGCAGTATTTT.

The chain has TRBV5-4 and TRBJ2-7; tentatively, D is TRBD2 (5 bases). V lost 4 bases and J 5 bases, leaving 13 bases between the germline ends. Germline lookup yields CDR1 SGHNT and CDR2 YYREEE (reference sequence). The CDR3 consists of 13 residues. The DNA for the CDR3 is TGTGCCAGCAGCAACCGGCGGGTTGACGAGCAGTACTTC. It specifies CASSNRRVDEQYF.